Below, 9 T cell receptor beta chains from the same sample are listed, as sequenced in a study of blood T cell repertoires in COVID-19. Data came from immunoSEQ multiplex PCR; TCRdb stores just in-frame clones and leaves some out. The data show roughly 33,000 clones, approximately 87% seen once. The sequenced sample was peripheral blood. Receptor source: a man older than 75 with active COVID-19.

This clone was counted once. This rearrangement joins TRBV19 to TRBJ2-1, with D unclear. This CDR3 region has 14 residues. Trimming shortened V by 3 bases and J by 0 bases, and 6 bases separated the two germline ends. CDR1 is LNHDA and CDR2 is SQIVND in the germline V gene (reference sequence). The CDR3 is CASSISGSYNEQFF. CDR3 DNA sequence: TGTGCCAGTAGTATTTCGGGCTCCTACAATGAGCAGTTCTTC.

The chain couples TRBV6-5 to TRBJ2-5; possible D gene TRBD1, 7 bases. With 4 bases removed from V and 5 bases from J, the gap between germline ends came to 20 bases. Germline V lookup: CDR1 MNHEY, CDR2 SVGAGI. This CDR3 has 16 amino acids. CDR3 sequence (DNA): TGTGCCAGCAGTTTCCCCGCTAGCGAGGGGGCGGAGACCCAGTACTTC. Protein sequence: CASSFPASEGAETQYF.

This clone was seen once. The chain employs TRBV7-2 and TRBJ2-7; 11 bases line up with TRBD2. The CDR3 sequence is 16 residues long. Germline CDR1 SGHTA, CDR2 FQGNSA. The junction had 7 bases not matched to a gene; V was cut back by 5 bases and J by 1 base. The CDR3: CASSPPTSGASYEQYF. CDR3 bases: TGTGCCAGCAGCCCCCCGACTAGCGGGGCGTCCTACGAGCAGTACTTC.

The CDR3 nucleotides read TGCGCCAGCAGCCAATCAACGACTACCGCCTACGAGCAGTACTTC. It specifies CASSQSTTTAYEQYF. This chain uses TRBV4-1 with TRBJ2-7; tentatively, D is TRBD2 (5 bases). There are 15 residues in the CDR3. CDR1 and CDR2 (germline): MGHRA, YSYEKL. The germline V and J ends were trimmed by 2 bases and 2 bases, with 13 bases remaining between them.

The chain joins TRBV20-1 to TRBJ2-7, with 7 bases fitting TRBD1. The length of the CDR3 is 12 residues. Germline assignment: CDR1 DFQATT and CDR2 SNEGSKA (reference sequence). V lost 3 bases and J lost 4; bases outside the gene matches: 3. CDR3 DNA: TGCAGTGCTAGTACCAGGGGGTACGAGCAGTACTTC. Its translation: CSASTRGYEQYF.

The J gene is TRBJ2-1, the V gene TRBV4-1, with D tentatively TRBD1 (6 bases). Germline V gives CDR1 MGHRA, CDR2 YSYEKL. V lost 1 base and J lost 7, with 14 bases in between. The CDR3 is 15 residues long. The CDR3 loop reads CASSQGGLRGNEQFF. As DNA, the CDR3 is TGCGCCAGCAGCCAAGGTGGCCTCAGGGGAAATGAGCAGTTCTTC.

This chain links TRBV6-5 with TRBJ2-3, with 11 bases aligning to TRBD2. The CDR3 has 13 amino acids. Germline loops: CDR1 MNHEY, CDR2 SVGAGI. Trimming at V came to 6 bases and at J to 6 bases, leaving 2 bases not matched to a gene. The CDR3 here is CASRRLAGDTQYF. The CDR3 nucleotides read TGTGCCAGCAGGCGACTAGCGGGGGATACGCAGTATTTT.

The rearrangement uses TRBV5-1 and TRBJ1-4; 9 nucleotides agree with TRBD1. The CDR3 is 17 amino acids. Trimming cost V 0 bases and J 6 bases; bases outside gene matches: 9. CDR1 is SGHRS, CDR2 YFSETQ, per germline. CDR3 sequence: CASSLVTGGKVYEKLFF. CDR3 coding DNA: TGCGCCAGCAGCTTGGTTACAGGGGGCAAAGTTTATGAAAAACTGTTTTTT.

This sequence joins TRBV5-6 and TRBJ2-5; D is uncertain. Deletions cut 1 base from V and 5 bases from J, with 9 bases between. Germline V CDR1 and CDR2: SGHDT, YYEEEE. This CDR3 has 13 amino acids. The CDR3 region has the DNA TGTGCCAGCAGCTTGATCCAGCGCGAGACCCAGTACTTC. It yields the protein CASSLIQRETQYF.